The 3 T cell receptor beta chains below come from one sample, sequenced in a study of long-term antiretroviral therapy in people with HIV. Sequencing used immunoSEQ v3.0 at survey level. The table came from immunoSEQ multiplex PCR; TCRdb's copy has only in-frame clones and leaves some out. The sample carries tens of thousands of clones, 80% recorded once. Material: unsorted PBMCs, obtained 0.3 years after starting antiretroviral therapy. The origin of the receptors is a man aged 40-49 years with HIV.

The chain is built from TRBV5-1 and TRBJ2-1, with 11 positions matching TRBD2. V lost 2 bases and J lost 3; bases outside the gene matches: 10. Germline-derived CDR1 and CDR2 are SGHRS and YFSETQ. This CDR3 is 18 amino acids long. DNA for the CDR3: TGCGCCAGCAGCTTCGGGATTAGCGGGAGGGCCGGCTACAATGAGCAGTTCTTC. It codes for CASSFGISGRAGYNEQFF.

The chain employs TRBV19 and TRBJ1-2; tentatively, D is TRBD1 (5 bases). The CDR3 contains 15 residues. The V gene's germline CDR1 is LNHDA and CDR2 SQIVND (reference sequence). The V gene lost 6 bases and the J gene lost 5 bases, with 19 bases spanning the gap. The CDR3 region is CASSRYSTESYGYTF. Written as DNA, the CDR3 is TGTGCCAGTAGCAGGTATTCGACAGAAAGTTATGGCTACACCTTC.

V and J are TRBV6-4 and TRBJ2-3, with D perhaps matching TRBD2 (6 bases). Germline V gene sequence: CDR1 MRHNA, CDR2 SNTAGT. This CDR3 comprises 14 residues. The ends were cut back, 2 bases at V and 5 bases at J, with 11 bases in the middle. The CDR3 loop is CASSDTRGRDTQYF. Here the CDR3 DNA reads TGTGCCAGCAGTGACACGCGGGGAAGAGATACGCAGTATTTT.